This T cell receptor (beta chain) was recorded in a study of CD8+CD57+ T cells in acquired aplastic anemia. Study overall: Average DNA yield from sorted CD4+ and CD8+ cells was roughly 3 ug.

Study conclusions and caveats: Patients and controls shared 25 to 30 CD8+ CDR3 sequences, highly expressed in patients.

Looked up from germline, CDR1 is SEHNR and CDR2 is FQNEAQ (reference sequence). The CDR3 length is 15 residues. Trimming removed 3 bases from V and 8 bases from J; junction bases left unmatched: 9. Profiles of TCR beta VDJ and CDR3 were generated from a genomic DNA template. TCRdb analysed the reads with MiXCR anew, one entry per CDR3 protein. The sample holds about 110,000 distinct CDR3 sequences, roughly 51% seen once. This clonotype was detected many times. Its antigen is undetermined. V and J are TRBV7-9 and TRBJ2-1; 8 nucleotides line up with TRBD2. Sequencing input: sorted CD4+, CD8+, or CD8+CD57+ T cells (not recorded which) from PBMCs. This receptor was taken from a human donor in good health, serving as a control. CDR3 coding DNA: TGTGCCAGCAGCTTGACTAGCGCGGGATGGTATGAGCAGTTCTTC. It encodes CASSLTSAGWYEQFF.